A single sample gave rise to the 31 T cell receptor beta chains below, sequenced in a study of control samples from healthy donors and cancer patients. TCRdb's copy holds only in-frame clones and misses some; the assay was immunoSEQ multiplex PCR. Altogether fewer than 150,000 clones are present, more than 85% being singletons, with the ten largest covering 7.8%. The source material was blood. These receptors were obtained from a woman between 18 and 29 years old in good health.

The chain carries TRBV28 and TRBJ1-2; D gene uncertain. Trimming pared 2 bases from V and 4 bases from J, leaving 8 bases between. Germline CDR1 is MDHEN and CDR2 is SYDVKM. The CDR3 runs to 13 residues. DNA of the CDR3: TGTGCCAGCAGTTTAGGCCCTCTCTATGGCTACACCTTC. It is translated as CASSLGPLYGYTF.

This chain links TRBV2 with TRBJ1-3; D possibly corresponds to TRBD1 (5 bases). The V end was cut by 6 bases, the J end by 4 bases, with 10 bases between. Germline assignment: CDR1 SNHLY and CDR2 FYNNEI. This CDR3 has 13 amino acids. CDR3 in DNA: TGTGCCAGCAGGGGGGACTGGGGAAACACCATATATTTT. Translated, it gives CASRGDWGNTIYF.

V usage is TRBV19 and J usage is TRBJ2-3, with TRBD1 as a possible D gene (5 bases). Germline V gene lookup returns CDR1 LNHDA and CDR2 SQIVND (reference sequence). The CDR3 spans 13 residues. Trimming pared 5 bases from V and 5 bases from J, leaving 11 bases between. As DNA, the CDR3 is TGTGCCAGTAGTTTAGGACACCGAGATACGCAGTATTTT. Its translation is CASSLGHRDTQYF.

The gene calls are TRBV6-6 and TRBJ2-7, with 9 positions matching TRBD2. After removal of 6 bases from V and 2 bases from J, the junction contained 8 bases not matched to a gene. Per the germline V gene, CDR1 is MNHNY and CDR2 is SVGAGI (reference sequence). There are 15 residues in the CDR3. CDR3 sequence reads: CASRSLAGPPYEQYF. The CDR3 DNA follows: TGTGCCAGCAGATCTCTAGCGGGGCCCCCCTACGAGCAGTACTTC.

This chain joins TRBV29-1 and TRBJ2-5, with a weak D call TRBD1 (8 bases). Germline V gives CDR1 SQVTM, CDR2 ANQGSEA. The CDR3 consists of 13 residues. V was trimmed by 5 bases and J by 7 bases, leaving 17 bases between them. The CDR3 nucleotides read TGCAGCGTTAAAGGACAGGGCGGGGGGACCCAGTACTTC. It translates to CSVKGQGGGTQYF.

There are a few counts of this clone. This CDR3 reads CASLNTGELFF. The CDR3 nucleotides read TGTGCCAGTTTGAACACCGGGGAGCTGTTTTTT. The chain uses TRBV7-9 and TRBJ2-2; D is uncertain. The CDR3 totals 11 residues. Germline V gene lookup returns CDR1 SEHNR and CDR2 FQNEAQ (reference sequence). V shed 9 bases and J shed 1 base, with 3 bases lying between them.

The rearrangement joins TRBV6-5 to TRBJ1-4; D is ambiguous. The CDR3 is made up of 13 amino acids. Trimming cost V 6 bases and J 4 bases, with 9 bases left between them. CDR1 and CDR2 from the germline V gene are MNHEY and SVGAGI. The DNA of the CDR3 is TGTGCCAGCAGGGGCGTAGGTAATGAAAAACTGTTTTTT. This translates into CASRGVGNEKLFF.

This chain links TRBV11-2 with TRBJ2-7; TRBD2 matches 9 bases. The V gene's germline CDR1 is SGHAT and CDR2 FQNNGV. The length of the CDR3 is 17 residues. V dropped 3 bases and J dropped 5; count of bases not matched to a gene: 14. This chain's CDR3 is CASSFPKGRGRDNEQYF. In DNA form, the CDR3 reads TGTGCCAGCAGCTTTCCGAAAGGTCGCGGGAGGGATAACGAGCAGTACTTC.

The chain uses TRBV24-1 and TRBJ2-1, with TRBD2 matching 9 bases. This CDR3 contains 16 residues. The germline V gene encodes CDR1 KGHDR and CDR2 SFDVKD. J lost 5 bases, V lost 1 base, and 5 bases had no gene match. The CDR3 sequence: CATSDFAGGSDNEQFF. The CDR3 DNA reads as TGTGCCACCAGTGATTTTGCGGGAGGGTCGGACAATGAGCAGTTCTTC.

This chain links TRBV4-3 with TRBJ2-3, with TRBD2 identical over 7 bases. The CDR3 loop spans 17 amino acids. V shed 1 base and J 0 bases; nucleotides not matched to a gene: 7. Germline CDR1 and CDR2: LGHNA and YSLEER. This CDR3 is CASSQGTAGSSTDTQYF. The CDR3 region has the DNA TGCGCCAGCAGCCAAGGTACAGCGGGGTCTAGCACAGATACGCAGTATTTT.

This chain joins TRBV28 and TRBJ2-5, with TRBD1 identical over 9 bases. In germline, CDR1 is MDHEN, CDR2 SYDVKM. Trimming cost V 6 bases and J 4 bases; bases outside gene matches: 12. The CDR3 has 16 residues. The CDR3 protein is CASSETSGTGRETQYF. The CDR3 DNA reads TGTGCCAGCAGCGAGACCTCCGGGACAGGGAGAGAGACCCAGTACTTC.

In its sample, this clone was seen once. V usage is TRBV4-2 and J usage is TRBJ2-3; 8 bases map to TRBD2. Germline CDR1 and CDR2: LGHNA and YNFKEQ. The CDR3 runs to 17 residues. With V trimmed by 0 bases and J by 4 bases, 9 bases remained unmatched. CDR3 loop: CASSQDRGKAGADTQYF. In DNA form, the CDR3 reads TGTGCCAGCAGCCAAGATCGTGGAAAAGCGGGGGCAGATACGCAGTATTTT.

The chain joins TRBV9 to TRBJ1-6; a weak D match, TRBD1 (5 bases). This CDR3 is 13 amino acids long. Germline loops: CDR1 SGDLS, CDR2 YYNGEE. Trimming left V 1 base short and J 8 bases short, with 7 bases between. CDR3 sequence reads: CASSVQGYSPLHF. CDR3 bases: TGTGCCAGCAGCGTACAGGGTTATTCACCCCTCCACTTT.

This clone turned up a few times. The rearrangement joins TRBV7-6 to TRBJ1-1; 8 nucleotides match TRBD1. Germline V gene lookup returns CDR1 SGHVS and CDR2 FNYEAQ. The CDR3 sequence is 17 residues long. V shed 1 base, J shed 0 bases, and the junction held 7 bases outside the gene matches. The CDR3 DNA reads as TGTGCCAGCAGCTTAGGGGACAGGACCCTTATGAACACTGAAGCTTTCTTT. It yields the protein CASSLGDRTLMNTEAFF. Based on the CDR3 plus reference TRBV7-6 and TRBJ1-1, the full variable domain is GAGVSQSPRYKVTKRGQDVALRCDPISGHVSLYWYRQALGQGPEFLTYFNYEAQQDKSGLPNDRFSAERPEGSISTLTIQRTEQRDSAMYRCASSLGDRTLMNTEAFFGQGTRLTVV.

CDR3 bases: TGTGCCAGCAGCGCAGCCAATGAGCAGTTCTTC. This codes for CASSAANEQFF. The chain links TRBV2 to TRBJ2-1; no clear D. The CDR3 covers 11 residues. Trimming removed 6 bases from V and 6 bases from J, with 6 bases in between. Per the germline V gene, CDR1 is SNHLY and CDR2 is FYNNEI.

The rearrangement links TRBV7-2 to TRBJ2-7; 11 bases match TRBD2. There are 15 residues in the CDR3. Germline CDR1 SGHTA, CDR2 FQGNSA. With V trimmed by 6 bases and J by 2 bases, 6 bases remained unmatched. CDR3 amino acids: CASSISGGAPYEQYF. As DNA, the CDR3 is TGTGCCAGCAGTATTAGCGGGGGGGCGCCCTACGAGCAGTACTTC.

The V and J genes are TRBV10-3 and TRBJ1-5, with TRBD1 matching over 11 bases. V lost 6 bases to trimming and J lost 4 bases; unmatched junction nucleotides: 5. The CDR3 spans 15 residues. Germline CDR1 reads ENHRY; CDR2 reads SYGVKD. Written as DNA, the CDR3 is TGTGCCATCAGGGGGGGACAGGGGGAAAATCAGCCCCAGCATTTT. It translates to CAIRGGQGENQPQHF.

The chain uses TRBV5-4 and TRBJ2-7; possibly TRBD1 or TRBD2 for D (7 bases each). V dropped 5 bases and J dropped 5 bases, with 20 bases sitting between them. Per germline, CDR1 SGHNT and CDR2 YYREEE (reference sequence). The length of the CDR3 is 15 residues. The CDR3 here is CASRQGGTSGNEQYF. The CDR3 DNA reads as TGTGCCAGCAGGCAGGGGGGGACCTCCGGCAACGAGCAGTACTTC.

V usage is TRBV19 and J usage is TRBJ2-5; perhaps TRBD2 as D (6 bases). Germline assignment: CDR1 LNHDA and CDR2 SQIVND (reference sequence). This CDR3 has 15 amino acids. V shed 5 bases and J shed 4 bases, with 17 bases lying between them. Here the CDR3 reads CASSLTLTEGETQYF. CDR3 DNA: TGTGCCAGTAGTCTGACACTTACGGAGGGAGAGACCCAGTACTTC.

The chain joins TRBV5-1 to TRBJ2-3, with D perhaps TRBD2 (6 bases). CDR1 and CDR2 (germline): SGHRS, YFSETQ. V was clipped by 5 bases and J by 6 bases, with 22 bases between them. This CDR3 spans 16 amino acids. In nucleotides, the CDR3 is TGCGCCAGCAGTTACACGGCCGGGAGTGGAGGGGATACGCAGTATTTT. It is translated as CASSYTAGSGGDTQYF.

The chain combines TRBV21-1 with TRBJ2-7; the table's D call, TRBD2, was not checked against the DNA. TRBV21-1 has pseudogene status. The length of the CDR3 is 12 residues. CDR3 DNA: TGTGCCAGCAGCAAAGGACGGCGGGAGCAGTACTTC. Protein: CASSKGRREQYF.

In DNA form, the CDR3 reads TGTGCCAGTAGTACGCTCGAGGAAGCGGCCTCTGGAAACACCATATATTTT. Its translation is CASSTLEEAASGNTIYF. This sequence joins TRBV19 and TRBJ1-3; D is ambiguous. Looked up from germline, CDR1 is LNHDA and CDR2 is SQIVND (reference sequence). This CDR3 comprises 17 residues. Trimming removed 4 bases from V and 0 bases from J, with 16 bases in between.

This clone came up a few times. This CDR3 is also generated by other DNA sequences in the sample. The CDR3 coding sequence is TGTGCCAGCAGCTTAGGGGTTTCTGGAAACACCATATATTTT. The encoded protein is CASSLGVSGNTIYF. The rearrangement uses TRBV7-9 and TRBJ1-3; D unclear. V was shortened by 1 base and J by 1 base, with 5 bases between the two germline ends. Germline CDR1 reads SEHNR; CDR2 reads FQNEAQ (reference sequence). The CDR3 loop spans 14 amino acids.

This chain uses TRBV18 with TRBJ1-1, with D possibly being TRBD1 (6 bases). Germline V gene data show CDR1 as KGHSH and CDR2 as LQKENI. The CDR3 consists of 15 residues. V was cut by 2 bases and J by 2 bases, with 12 bases left in between. CDR3 nucleotide sequence: TGTGCCAGCTCACCATATGGGGGCGGTAACACTGAAGCTTTCTTT. It specifies CASSPYGGGNTEAFF. Drawing the rest from reference TRBV18 and TRBJ1-1, the complete variable domain is NAGVMQNPRHLVRRRGQEARLRCSPMKGHSHVYWYRQLPEEGLKFMVYLQKENIIDESGMPKERFSAEFPKEGPSILRIQQVVRGDSAAYFCASSPYGGGNTEAFFGQGTRLTVV.

The chain couples TRBV4-3 to TRBJ2-6; D is undetermined. Germline loops: CDR1 LGHNA, CDR2 YSLEER. CDR3 size: 17 residues. The ends were cut back, 3 bases at V and 2 bases at J, with 14 bases in the middle. The DNA for the CDR3 is TGCGCCAGCAGCCATGCAGGAGATGGGACTGGGGCCAACGTCCTGACTTTC. Protein sequence: CASSHAGDGTGANVLTF.

This clone was counted a single time. The V call is TRBV28, the J call TRBJ1-2; 9 positions match TRBD1. This CDR3 contains 14 residues. CDR1 and CDR2 from the germline V gene are MDHEN and SYDVKM. The trim removed 2 bases at V and 8 bases at J, leaving 6 bases unmatched. The CDR3 sequence: CASSLLRTGEGYTF. DNA for the CDR3: TGTGCCAGCAGTTTACTCCGGACAGGGGAGGGCTACACCTTC.

This chain uses TRBV7-2 with TRBJ1-5; 8 nucleotides align to TRBD1. CDR1 SGHTA and CDR2 FQGNSA come from the germline V gene. V gave up 6 bases and J gave up 1 base; unmatched junction bases: 5. The CDR3 covers 15 residues. Here the CDR3 reads CASSRRDRSNQPQHF. CDR3 bases: TGTGCCAGCAGTCGCCGGGACAGGAGCAATCAGCCCCAGCATTTT.

The chain combines TRBV15 with TRBJ2-7; D might be TRBD2 (6 bases). The germline V and J ends were trimmed by 0 bases and 1 base, with 10 bases remaining between them. Germline V gene data show CDR1 as LNHNV and CDR2 as YYDKDF (reference sequence). CDR3 size: 15 residues. The CDR3 coding sequence is TGTGCCACCAGCAGAGATCGTGCGGGGTCCTACGAGCAGTACTTC. It encodes CATSRDRAGSYEQYF.

The chain combines TRBV7-3 with TRBJ2-7, with D tentatively TRBD2 (6 bases). V was shortened by 0 bases and J by 0 bases, with 12 bases between the two germline ends. From germline, CDR1 is SGHTA and CDR2 FQGTGA. This CDR3 has 16 residues. The CDR3 DNA follows: TGTGCCAGCAGCTTAACGCGGAGGGTTACCTCCTACGAGCAGTACTTC. The encoded protein is CASSLTRRVTSYEQYF.

J is TRBJ2-3 and V is TRBV25-1; 9 positions agree with TRBD2. Germline assignment: CDR1 MGHDK and CDR2 SYGVNS. With 4 bases clipped from V and 3 bases from J, the junction kept 5 bases outside the gene matches. The length of the CDR3 is 15 residues. Written as DNA, the CDR3 is TGTGCCAGCAGTGTACAGCGGGGGGTGACAGATACGCAGTATTTT. Translating it yields CASSVQRGVTDTQYF. Full variable domain (rest looked up from reference TRBV25-1 and TRBJ2-3): EADIYQTPRYLVIGTGKKITLECSQTMGHDKMYWYQQDPGMELHLIHYSYGVNSTEKGDLSSESTVSRIRTEHFPLTLESARPSHTSQYLCASSVQRGVTDTQYFGPGTRLTVL.

The rearrangement joins TRBV3-1 (or the pseudogene TRBV3-2) to TRBJ2-5; 11 bases are shared with TRBD1. Trimming cost V 2 bases and J 7 bases; bases outside gene matches: 6. Germline CDR1 LGHDT, CDR2 YNNKEL (reference sequence). There are 15 residues in the CDR3. The CDR3 reads CASSQRTGGARTQYF. The CDR3 bases are TGTGCCAGCAGCCAAAGGACAGGGGGCGCCCGGACCCAGTACTTC.